The 28 T cell receptor beta chains listed next were all sequenced from one sample in a study of beta chain features in type 1 diabetes. Regarding the study as a whole: All four CD4+ subsets of Type 1 diabetes patients contained TCRB CDR3s that were moderately but significantly shorter.

Sequenced material consisted of expressed TCRB transcripts (all of the isolated RNA was reverse transcribed). This table comes from immunoSEQ multiplex PCR, and its TCRdb copy is limited to in-frame clones, with some not included. The data show roughly 100,000 clones, with 25% to 35% seen just once and more than 0.45% held by the top ten. Their target antigens are unknown. The sample comprised central memory CD4+ T cells from blood. These receptors were obtained from a woman between 18 and 29 years old with type 1 diabetes.

V usage is TRBV7-2 and J usage is TRBJ1-1; possibly TRBD1 for D (6 bases). Trimming took off 5 bases at V and 5 bases at J, with 12 bases between the two ends. CDR1 is SGHTA and CDR2 is FQGNSA in the germline V gene. The CDR3 totals 13 residues. This chain's CDR3 is CASSPGVRTEAFF. The CDR3 nucleotides read TGTGCCAGCAGCCCAGGGGTTAGGACTGAAGCTTTCTTT.

This clone was picked up a small number of times. The chain links TRBV6-6 to TRBJ1-4, with D perhaps matching TRBD1 (5 bases). Trimming took off 4 bases at V and 8 bases at J, with 8 bases between the two ends. The CDR3 spans 12 residues. Germline CDR1 and CDR2: MNHNY and SVGAGI (reference sequence). The CDR3 spells CASSSWTEKLFF. CDR3 DNA sequence: TGTGCCAGCAGTTCCTGGACAGAAAAACTGTTTTTT.

Only a few counts were recorded for this clone. DNA of the CDR3: TGCGCCAGCAGCTTGGACGGAGCTAGCACAGATACGCAGTATTTT. Protein: CASSLDGASTDTQYF. The rearrangement joins TRBV5-1 to TRBJ2-3; no clear D. V was pared by 0 bases and J by 0 bases, with 8 bases between. CDR3 size: 15 residues. Germline V lookup: CDR1 SGHRS, CDR2 YFSETQ.

This clone occurred a few times. J is TRBJ2-6 and V is TRBV7-2; D call uncertain. CDR1 and CDR2 (germline): SGHTA, FQGNSA. V dropped 6 bases and J dropped 4 bases, with 7 bases sitting between them. The CDR3 runs 13 residues. CDR3 region: CASSQQGANVLTF. The CDR3 DNA reads TGTGCCAGCAGTCAACAGGGGGCCAACGTCCTGACTTTC.

This clone was seen more than once but under ten times. The gene calls are TRBV25-1 and TRBJ1-1, with 7 bases matching TRBD1. The CDR3 sequence is 13 residues long. With V trimmed by 1 base and J by 8 bases, 4 bases remained unmatched. Germline V gives CDR1 MGHDK, CDR2 SYGVNS. The CDR3 here is CASSELGTDEAFF. In DNA, the CDR3 is TGTGCCAGCAGTGAATTGGGGACAGACGAAGCTTTCTTT.

CDR3 coding DNA: TGTGCCAGCAGCCAAGAACAGGGAATGGGCTACACCTTC. The encoded protein is CASSQEQGMGYTF. The rearrangement uses TRBV4-2 and TRBJ1-2; the D gene is possibly TRBD1 (6 bases). The CDR3 length is 13 residues. Looked up from germline, CDR1 is LGHNA and CDR2 is YNFKEQ. V was pared by 0 bases and J by 8 bases, with 10 bases between.

The sample holds a few counts of this clone. The chain is built from TRBV6-5 and TRBJ2-7; 7 nucleotides agree with TRBD1. Germline-derived CDR1 and CDR2 are MNHEY and SVGAGI. The CDR3 sequence is 13 residues long. V lost 8 bases, J lost 5 bases, and 9 bases stayed unmatched. CDR3: CASRPQGRHEQYV. The CDR3 DNA follows: TGTGCCAGCCGTCCACAGGGGAGACACGAGCAGTACGTC.

This clone was picked up a small number of times. The V and J genes are TRBV6-5 and TRBJ2-7; 8 nucleotides align to TRBD1. The length of the CDR3 is 14 residues. The ends lost 6 bases at V and 4 bases at J; junction bases unmatched: 8. Germline V lookup: CDR1 MNHEY, CDR2 SVGAGI. CDR3 protein: CASRSGQGPYEQYV. The CDR3 DNA follows: TGTGCCAGCAGATCCGGACAGGGACCGTACGAGCAGTACGTC.

This clone occurred a few times. The rearrangement links TRBV5-5 to TRBJ2-1; D may be TRBD2 (5 bases). The V gene lost 6 bases and the J gene lost 1 base, with 14 bases spanning the gap. CDR3 length equals 15 residues. The germline V gene encodes CDR1 SGHKS and CDR2 YYEKEE (reference sequence). The CDR3 bases are TGTGCCAGCACGACACGGTGGGAGTCCTACAATGAGCAGTTCTTC. Translated, it gives CASTTRWESYNEQFF.

This clone showed up just a few times. This chain links TRBV4-2 with TRBJ2-2, with D possibly being TRBD1 (6 bases). From germline, CDR1 is LGHNA and CDR2 YNFKEQ. The V and J ends lost 3 bases and 0 bases respectively, with 8 bases between them. There are 15 residues in the CDR3. Here the CDR3 reads CASSQGQANTGELFF. Here the CDR3 DNA reads TGTGCCAGCAGCCAGGGACAAGCGAACACCGGGGAGCTGTTTTTT.

The chain joins TRBV7-2 to TRBJ2-7; D perhaps matches TRBD2 (6 bases). The CDR3 is made up of 14 amino acids. V was trimmed by 1 base and J by 3 bases, leaving 10 bases between them. Per the germline V gene, CDR1 is SGHTA and CDR2 is FQGNSA. The CDR3 DNA follows: TGTGCCAGCAGCTTAGTGGGCGGGGACTACGAGCAGTACGTC. Amino acids: CASSLVGGDYEQYV.

This clone was seen a handful of times. The chain combines TRBV30 with TRBJ1-4; 7 bases line up with TRBD1. The V gene's germline CDR1 is GTSNPN and CDR2 SVGIG (reference sequence). After removal of 2 bases from V and 3 bases from J, the junction contained 6 bases not matched to a gene. The CDR3 extends over 15 amino acids. The CDR3 sequence: CAWSTFGTANEKLFF. The CDR3 DNA sequence: TGTGCCTGGAGTACATTCGGGACAGCTAATGAAAAACTGTTTTTT.

The sample holds a few counts of this clone. The DNA for the CDR3 is TGCAGCGTTGATAAGGGAAGAGCGGCCGGGGAGCTGTTTTTT. It specifies CSVDKGRAAGELFF. This chain connects TRBV29-1 to TRBJ2-2; the D gene is possibly TRBD2 (5 bases). The CDR3 is 14 residues long. The V and J ends lost 3 bases and 6 bases respectively, with 14 bases between them. The germline V gene has CDR1 SQVTM and CDR2 ANQGSEA.

This clone was counted only a few times. The CDR3 is CASSRGGSMNTEAFF. The CDR3 DNA follows: TGTGCCAGCAGCCGCGGGGGATCCATGAACACTGAAGCTTTCTTT. The rearrangement joins TRBV14 to TRBJ1-1; D is possibly TRBD1 (5 bases). Germline CDR1 and CDR2: SGHDN and FVKESK. Trimming took off 4 bases at V and 0 bases at J, with 12 bases between the two ends. This CDR3 is 15 amino acids long.

V is TRBV5-1 and J is TRBJ2-3; 8 nucleotides align to TRBD2. Germline-derived CDR1 and CDR2 are SGHRS and YFSETQ. V was clipped by 1 base and J by 6 bases; unmatched bases: 10. CDR3 length: 16 residues. The CDR3 loop is CASSLFSSGSPDTQYF. In DNA form, the CDR3 reads TGCGCCAGCAGCTTGTTTTCGAGCGGGAGCCCGGATACGCAGTATTTT.

This clone was observed a handful of times. J is TRBJ1-2 and V is TRBV2; 7 nucleotides agree with TRBD1. The CDR3 covers 14 residues. The trim removed 4 bases at V and 5 bases at J, leaving 7 bases unmatched. Germline assignment: CDR1 SNHLY and CDR2 FYNNEI. This CDR3 is CASSASQGKYGYTF. The CDR3 DNA is TGTGCCAGCAGTGCCTCACAGGGGAAATATGGCTACACCTTC.

This rearrangement joins TRBV19 to TRBJ2-3; 10 bases map to TRBD2. J was trimmed by 5 bases and V by 4 bases; bases with no gene match: 15. This CDR3 spans 18 amino acids. Looked up from germline, CDR1 is LNHDA and CDR2 is SQIVND (reference sequence). CDR3 DNA: TGTGCCAGTAGTAGTTCTCCCCTAGCAGCGGGAGGGAGAGATACGCAGTATTTT. Translation: CASSSSPLAAGGRDTQYF.

The chain recombines TRBV7-2 with TRBJ1-2; D unresolved. CDR1 is SGHTA and CDR2 is FQGNSA in the germline V gene. V lost 5 bases, J lost 1 base, and 5 bases lay in between. The CDR3 runs 12 residues. As DNA, the CDR3 is TGTGCCAGCAGCCCAATTAACTATGGCTACACCTTC. Its translation: CASSPINYGYTF. The full variable domain, rest sourced from reference TRBV7-2 and TRBJ1-2, is GAGVSQSPSNKVTEKGKDVELRCDPISGHTALYWYRQSLGQGLEFLIYFQGNSAPDKSGLPSDRFSAERTGGSVSTLTIQRTQQEDSAVYLCASSPINYGYTFGSGTRLTVV.

This chain links TRBV28 with TRBJ1-2; the match to TRBD1 covers 7 bases. Germline V gene data show CDR1 as MDHEN and CDR2 as SYDVKM. The CDR3 loop spans 13 amino acids. The J segment lost 7 bases and the V segment lost 6 bases, leaving 8 bases of the junction unmatched. CDR3 protein: CASRSTGSPGYTF. The CDR3 DNA reads as TGTGCCAGCAGGTCGACAGGGTCTCCTGGCTACACCTTC.

The chain has TRBV21-1 and TRBJ1-2. TRBV21-1 is reported as a pseudogene. The CDR3 is 15 amino acids. The CDR3: CASSKRGGGVNGYTF. The CDR3 bases are TGTGCCAGCAGCAAACGGGGGGGTGGAGTGAATGGCTACACCTTC.

This clone was observed a handful of times. The V call is TRBV5-5, the J call TRBJ2-1; TRBD1 agrees at 9 bases. CDR3 length: 14 residues. CDR1 is SGHKS, CDR2 YYEKEE, per germline (reference sequence). J gave up 6 bases and V 2 bases, and 3 bases lay outside the gene matches. The CDR3 sequence: CASSFLTGGNEQFF. The CDR3 DNA reads TGTGCCAGCAGCTTCTTGACAGGGGGCAATGAGCAGTTCTTC.

A few counts support this clone. The chain is built from TRBV30 and TRBJ2-2; weak D call: TRBD2 (6 bases). CDR1 GTSNPN and CDR2 SVGIG come from the germline V gene (reference sequence). The CDR3 is made up of 15 amino acids. V was trimmed by 2 bases and J by 7 bases, leaving 17 bases between them. The CDR3 DNA sequence: TGTGCCTGGAGTTCCAAGGGACTTGCCGGCGGGGAGCTGTTTTTT. It specifies CAWSSKGLAGGELFF.

This clone was detected a few times. The chain combines TRBV4-2 with TRBJ2-7; tentative D call: TRBD2 (5 bases). Germline assignment: CDR1 LGHNA and CDR2 YNFKEQ. Trimming cost V 0 bases and J 2 bases, with 11 bases left between them. The CDR3 sequence is 15 residues long. The CDR3 coding sequence is TGTGCCAGCAGCCAAGAGCGGAGCGGACCCTACGAGCAGTACTTC. It specifies CASSQERSGPYEQYF.

The CDR3 sequence is CASSSGQGIGTEAFF. The CDR3 DNA sequence: TGTGCCAGCAGTTCCGGACAGGGGATAGGGACTGAAGCTTTCTTT. The rearrangement joins TRBV6-5 to TRBJ1-1; 9 nucleotides line up with TRBD1. The germline CDR1 and CDR2 sequences are MNHEY and SVGAGI. The CDR3 extends over 15 amino acids. The V gene end was trimmed by 4 bases and the J gene end by 5 bases; junction bases not matched to a gene: 8.

V gene TRBV5-1 combines with J gene TRBJ1-2, with D hard to call. Trimming removed 1 base from V and 2 bases from J, with 12 bases in between. From germline, CDR1 is SGHRS and CDR2 YFSETQ. The CDR3 covers 15 residues. CDR3 nucleotides: TGCGCCAGCAGCTTGACGCCAGGAAGCAACTATGGCTACACCTTC. This translates into CASSLTPGSNYGYTF.

In regard to this clone: The sample holds other DNA sequences that translate to the same CDR3. The chain recombines TRBV27 with TRBJ2-7; 9 bases are shared with TRBD1. The CDR3 loop spans 14 amino acids. Germline V gives CDR1 MNHEY, CDR2 SMNVEV (reference sequence). The V segment lost 3 bases and the J segment 3 bases; nucleotides outside the gene matches: 3. The CDR3 region has the DNA TGTGCCAGCAGTTTCGGGGACAGGGACTACGAGCAGTACTTC. This sequence encodes CASSFGDRDYEQYF.

The CDR3 is CASRHPRLAGDKSTGELFF. CDR3 nucleotides: TGTGCCAGCAGACACCCAAGACTAGCGGGAGATAAGTCAACCGGGGAGCTGTTTTTT. The chain combines TRBV28 with TRBJ2-2; 12 nucleotides line up with TRBD2. Germline trimming cut 6 bases from V and 5 bases from J; bases unmatched to any gene: 16. This CDR3 is 19 amino acids long. Germline loops: CDR1 MDHEN, CDR2 SYDVKM. The complete variable domain, with remaining parts taken from reference TRBV28 and TRBJ2-2, reads DVKVTQSSRYLVKRTGEKVFLECVQDMDHENMFWYRQDPGLGLRLIYFSYDVKMKEKGDIPEGYSVSREKKERFSLILESASTNQTSMYLCASRHPRLAGDKSTGELFFGEGSRLTVL.

This clone was picked up one time. The rearrangement links TRBV9 to TRBJ2-7; 8 bases are shared with TRBD1. The germline gives CDR1 SGDLS, CDR2 YYNGEE. V shed 5 bases, J shed 0 bases, and the junction held 7 bases outside the gene matches. There are 15 residues in the CDR3. This CDR3 reads CASRKGQASSYEQYV. In nucleotides, the CDR3 is TGTGCCAGCAGAAAGGGACAGGCCAGCTCCTACGAGCAGTACGTC.